A selection of T cell receptor beta chains follows, all from one sample in a study of blood T cell repertoires in COVID-19. Assay used: immunoSEQ multiplex PCR; TCRdb lists only in-frame clones, some missing. Of about 56,000 clones listed, 89% were seen once; the top ten hold more than 40%. Specimen: peripheral blood. The receptors were gathered from a woman aged 60-75 years with COVID-19, enrolled during active disease. CDR3s include the opening cysteine and the closing phenylalanine or tryptophan. A D gene is named only where the DNA matches it firmly. For some rows the clone size is stated as once, few or many, or as a class when expanded; others skip it.

d_gene	v_gene	j_gene	abundance	CDR3nt	CDR3aa
-	TRBV5-1	TRBJ1-5	-	TGCGCCAGCAGCTTAAAGGCAGGTGGACAGCCCCAGCATTTT	CASSLKAGGQPQHF
TRBD2	TRBV5-4	TRBJ2-3	-	TGTGCCAGCAGCCGCGGGGGGGCCGCAGATACGCAGTATTTT	CASSRGGAADTQYF
TRBD1	TRBV5-1	TRBJ2-7	-	TGCGCCAGCAGCCTGACAGGGGAAGGGTACGAGCAGTACTTC	CASSLTGEGYEQYF
-	TRBV4-1	TRBJ1-4	-	TGCGCCAGCAGCCAAGGTGCTTTCCGAGGGGAAAAACTGTTTTTT	CASSQGAFRGEKLFF
-	TRBV6-5	TRBJ2-2	-	TGTGCCAGCAGAGGGGGGAACACCGGGGAGCTGTTTTTT	CASRGGNTGELFF
-	TRBV27	TRBJ2-5	-	TGTGCCAGCAGTTTCATCCCGCTAGGAGGGTCAGAGACCCAGTACTTC	CASSFIPLGGSETQYF
-	TRBV12-3/TRBV12-4	TRBJ1-6	few	TGTGCCAGCAGGATGACAGGTTCACCCCTCCACTTT	CASRMTGSPLHF
-	TRBV18	TRBJ1-2	once	TGTGCCAGCTCAGTCGAGGACAGTCTCTATGGCTACACCTTC	CASSVEDSLYGYTF
TRBD2	TRBV3-1/TRBV3-2	TRBJ2-7	-	TGTGCCAGCAGCCAAGAGTCTAGCGGGAGGGCCGGGCAGTACTTC	CASSQESSGRAGQYF
-	TRBV5-1	TRBJ1-6	-	TGCGCCAGCAGCTTGGACAGGGATAATTCACCCCTCCACTTT	CASSLDRDNSPLHF
-	TRBV5-1	TRBJ1-2	-	TGCGCCAGCAGCTTGGATGCAGGGGCAATCTATGGCTACACCTTC	CASSLDAGAIYGYTF
TRBD1	TRBV6-5	TRBJ2-2	-	TGTGCCAGCTCAAGGACAGGAGGCCGTACCGGGGAGCTGTTTTTT	CASSRTGGRTGELFF
-	TRBV7-9	TRBJ1-2	-	TGTGCCAGCAGCTTAGACAGGGACCACTATGGCTACACCTTC	CASSLDRDHYGYTF
-	TRBV7-2	TRBJ2-3	-	TGTGCCAGCAGCTTAGCGCCCCTTCAGGTAGATACGCAGTATTTT	CASSLAPLQVDTQYF
-	TRBV11-2	TRBJ2-7	-	TGTGCCAGCAGCCAGCTCGGAGGGTTCAACGAGCAGTACTTC	CASSQLGGFNEQYF
-	TRBV7-9	TRBJ1-2	-	TGTGCCAGCAGCCCCTACGAAGGCTACACCTTC	CASSPYEGYTF
TRBD1	TRBV6-5	TRBJ1-2	-	TGTGCCAGCAGGCGGACAGGGGGCGGTCAGGGCTACACCTTC	CASRRTGGGQGYTF
-	TRBV7-9	TRBJ2-7	-	TGTGCCAGCAGCTTAGGCGGGGCGAGCTCCTACGAGCAGTACTTC	CASSLGGASSYEQYF
TRBD1	TRBV4-3	TRBJ2-2	-	TGCGCCAGCAGCCGGCAGGGGGAGTATGGCGGGGAGCTGTTTTTT	CASSRQGEYGGELFF
TRBD1	TRBV7-2	TRBJ2-7	-	TGTGCCAGCAGCTTCGAGATCGGGACAGGGGTCGAGCAGTACTTC	CASSFEIGTGVEQYF
-	TRBV10-2	TRBJ2-7	few	TGCGCCAGCAGTGAGGTCCAGGTCCCCTACGAGCAGTACTTC	CASSEVQVPYEQYF
TRBD1	TRBV4-2	TRBJ2-1	few	TGTGCCAGCACCCCTATCAAGGGGGCATCCTACAATGAGCAGTTCTTC	CASTPIKGASYNEQFF
TRBD1	TRBV6-5	TRBJ2-7	-	TGTGCCAGCAGCCGGGACAGCTCTCGGCGGACTGAGCAGTACTTC	CASSRDSSRRTEQYF
-	TRBV27	TRBJ2-2	-	TGTGCCAGCAGTTTAGGCGGCGGGGAGCTGTTTTTT	CASSLGGGELFF
-	TRBV5-1	TRBJ1-2	-	TGCGCCAGCAGGGAGGGCCCAACAGTGATTAACTATGGCTACACCTTC	CASREGPTVINYGYTF